The rows below give T cell receptor beta chains drawn from one sample of a study of beta chain features in type 1 diabetes. Here immunoSEQ multiplex PCR was the method, and the copy in TCRdb shows in-frame clones only, minus some. Among fewer than 110,000 clones, 28% were seen once, and the ten largest hold 0.5% to 0.55%. The material sequenced was central memory CD4+ T cells from blood. The receptor source for this set is a woman between 18 and 30 years old with type 1 diabetes. CDR3s include the opening cysteine and the closing phenylalanine or tryptophan. The D gene is left open where the match is weak. Size is stated for part of the rows, as once, few or many counts, or as a class when the clone is expanded.

>TRBD2|TRBV27|TRBJ2-4|few
TGTGCCAGCAGTCAGCGGGAGGGCCGTGTTCAGTACTTC
CASSQREGRVQYF
>TRBD1|TRBV30|TRBJ1-3|.
TGTGCCTGGACCGCGGGACAGGTTAGCTCTGGAAACACCATATATTTT
CAWTAGQVSSGNTIYF
>TRBD2|TRBV7-9|TRBJ2-1|few
TGTGCCAGCAGCTTAGGTACCCTGGGACTAGCGGGAGTAGAGCAGTTCTTC
CASSLGTLGLAGVEQFF
>TRBD2|TRBV9|TRBJ2-1|.
TGTGCCAGCAGCGAGACTAGCGGGCTTAGCGATGAGCAGTTCTTC
CASSETSGLSDEQFF
>.|TRBV4-3|TRBJ2-5|.
TGCGCCAGCAGCCCAGCCACCGGCAGGGTAGAAGAGACCCAGTACTTC
CASSPATGRVEETQYF
>TRBD2|TRBV6-1|TRBJ2-1|.
TGTGCCAGCAGTGAGCAGAGGACTAGCGGGACGAATGAGCAGTTCTTC
CASSEQRTSGTNEQFF
>TRBD1|TRBV10-3|TRBJ2-4|.
TGTGCCATCAGAGGGACAGGGGCAGACATTCAGTACTTC
CAIRGTGADIQYF
>TRBD2|TRBV7-9|TRBJ2-3|.
TGTGCCAGCTCCCCAGGCAGCGGGATAGCAGATACGCAGTATTTT
CASSPGSGIADTQYF
>.|TRBV28|TRBJ2-2|.
TGTGCCAGCAGTTATGGACTACGGACGGCCGGGGAGCTGTTTTTT
CASSYGLRTAGELFF
>.|TRBV7-2|TRBJ1-1|.
TGTGCCAGCAGCCGCGCCGATGGCACTGAAGCTTTCTTT
CASSRADGTEAFF
>.|TRBV5-1|TRBJ2-2|.
TGCGCCAGCAGCTTGTCCGTGACTAAGAACACCGGGGAGCTGTTTTTT
CASSLSVTKNTGELFF
>.|TRBV30|TRBJ2-2|.
TGTGCCTGGAGTGTTCCGGTCCGGTTGATCGGGGAGCTGTTTTTT
CAWSVPVRLIGELFF
>TRBD2|TRBV5-1|TRBJ2-1|few
TGCGCCAGCAGCCCCGGGACTAGCGGGAGTGAGCAGTTCTTC
CASSPGTSGSEQFF
>TRBD2|TRBV7-2|TRBJ2-3|.
TGTGCCAGCAGCTACCTGACTAGCGGAGGCACAGATACGCAGTATTTT
CASSYLTSGGTDTQYF
>TRBD2|TRBV10-3|TRBJ2-3|few
TGTGCCACGGGACCGGGACTAGCGGGCCGAAGGGGAACAGATACGCAGTATTTT
CATGPGLAGRRGTDTQYF
>.|TRBV7-2|TRBJ1-1|few
TGTGCCAGCAGCTTAGGACAGACGACTCAGAACACTGAAGCTTTCTTT
CASSLGQTTQNTEAFF
>TRBD1|TRBV30|TRBJ2-7|many
TGTGCCCATAGACAGGGTTCCTACGAGCAGTACTTC
CAHRQGSYEQYF
>.|TRBV5-1|TRBJ2-1|few
TGCGCCAGCAGCTTGGATGTTTCGGGGGGCGCGAAATTCTTC
CASSLDVSGGAKFF
>.|TRBV6-6|TRBJ1-1|few
TGTGCCAGCAGTCCCCAGATGACGGGGACTGAAGCTTTCTTT
CASSPQMTGTEAFF
>.|TRBV7-9|TRBJ2-6|.
TGTGCCAGCAGCTTCAAACAGGGTTTCTCTGGGGCCAACGTCCTGACTTTC
CASSFKQGFSGANVLTF
>TRBD2|TRBV5-1|TRBJ2-7|.
TGCGCCAGCAGTTATCAGGGAGGGGTTTACGAGCAGTACTTC
CASSYQGGVYEQYF
>TRBD2|TRBV11-2|TRBJ2-3|.
TGTGCCAGCAGACCCATAGTTGCAGCGGGAGGCACAGATACGCAGTATTTT
CASRPIVAAGGTDTQYF
>TRBD2|TRBV28|TRBJ2-5|few
TGTGCCAGCAGGCCACCGGGACTAGCGGGAACACTACAAGAGACCCAGTACTTC
CASRPPGLAGTLQETQYF
>.|TRBV30|TRBJ1-4|.
TGTGCCTGGAGTGTACGATCAGGGACTAGTGAAAAACTGTTTTTT
CAWSVRSGTSEKLFF
>TRBD1|TRBV2|TRBJ2-6|.
TGTGCCAGCAGTCAGGGGGCCTACTCTGGGGCCAACGTCCTGACTTTC
CASSQGAYSGANVLTF
>.|TRBV4-3|TRBJ2-3|.
TGCGCCAGCAGCCAAGCCAACACAGATACGCAGTATTTT
CASSQANTDTQYF
>TRBD1|TRBV10-1|TRBJ2-7|.
TGCGCCAGCAGTGACGGACAGGGCTACGAGCAGTACTTC
CASSDGQGYEQYF
>TRBD1|TRBV18|TRBJ2-1|.
TGTGCCAGCTCACCATCTGCCGGACAGGGGGCAAGAGAGCAGTTCTTC
CASSPSAGQGAREQFF
>TRBD1|TRBV18|TRBJ2-5|few
TGTGCCAGCTCACCACCCATAGGAGCAGGGGGCTCGGGGACCCAGTACTTC
CASSPPIGAGGSGTQYF
>TRBD1|TRBV4-1|TRBJ1-1|.
TGCGCCAGCAGCCAGAGGACAGGGGGAGGTAACACTGAAGCTTTCTTT
CASSQRTGGGNTEAFF
>TRBD1|TRBV27|TRBJ1-2|few
TGTGCCAGCAGGGTACAGGGACAGGGGTATGGCTACACCTTC
CASRVQGQGYGYTF
>.|TRBV20-1|TRBJ2-5|.
TGCAGTGCTGCCCTCGCGGAGACCCAGTACTTC
CSAALAETQYF
>TRBD1|TRBV5-6|TRBJ2-5|few
TGTGCCAGCAGTTGGGACAGGGGAGAGACCCAGTACTTC
CASSWDRGETQYF
>.|TRBV28|TRBJ2-1|few
TGTGCCAGCACTGCGGGTCTGTATGAGCAGTTCTTC
CASTAGLYEQFF
>TRBD2|TRBV6-5|TRBJ2-1|.
TGTGCCAGCAGGCCGAGCGGGAGTTGGAATGAGCAGTTCTTC
CASRPSGSWNEQFF
>.|TRBV7-3|TRBJ2-7|few
TGTGCCAGCAGCACGACTGGAGGCAACGAGCAGTACTTC
CASSTTGGNEQYF
>TRBD1|TRBV5-6|TRBJ2-7|.
TGTGCCAGCAGCTTGGGGACAGGGGGCTACGAGCAGTACTTC
CASSLGTGGYEQYF
>.|TRBV30|TRBJ1-2|.
TGTGCCTGGAGCACCCAGGGCTATGGCTACACCTTC
CAWSTQGYGYTF
>TRBD1|TRBV30|TRBJ2-3|.
TGTGCCTTCGACAGGGGGCCAGATACGCAGTATTTT
CAFDRGPDTQYF
>.|TRBV7-6|TRBJ2-7|.
TGTGCCAGCAGCTTAGAAGAGGGCAGATCCTACGAGCAGTACTTC
CASSLEEGRSYEQYF
>.|TRBV10-3|TRBJ1-1|.
TGTGCCATCAGTGAGGGGGGGGCGGATACTGAAGCTTTCTTT
CAISEGGADTEAFF
>TRBD2|TRBV9|TRBJ2-4|few
TGTGCCAGCAGCGCGGGACTAGGAGGGGGGAACATTCAGTACTTC
CASSAGLGGGNIQYF
>.|TRBV21-1|TRBJ1-2|.
TGTGCCAGCAGCAAAAGCCCGCCTAGACAGGGAAACTATGGCTACACCTTC
CASSKSPPRQGNYGYTF
>TRBD1|TRBV18|TRBJ2-1|.
TGTGCCAGCTCACCTGGACAGGGGGTTAACAATGAGCAGTTCTTC
CASSPGQGVNNEQFF
>.|TRBV5-1|TRBJ1-2|few
TGCGCCAGCAGCTTTGGGGGGGGTGGCGGCTATGGCTACACCTTC
CASSFGGGGGYGYTF
>TRBD1|TRBV7-9|TRBJ1-2|few
TGTGCCAGCAGCTTATCTTCGTACAGGGGGCCCACCTCTAACTATGGCTACACCTTC
CASSLSSYRGPTSNYGYTF
>TRBD2|TRBV27|TRBJ2-7|.
TGTGCCAGCAGTTTACAGAGTAGCGGGTTGGGCTACGAGCAGTACTTC
CASSLQSSGLGYEQYF
>.|TRBV28|TRBJ2-3|few
TGTGCCAGCAGTCCCAGCGGGTCCCGCACAGATACGCAGTATTTT
CASSPSGSRTDTQYF
>TRBD2|TRBV7-2|TRBJ2-3|.
TGTGCCAGCAGCGTCGCCGGGACTAGCGGGAGGTCTAGCACAGATACGCAGTATTTT
CASSVAGTSGRSSTDTQYF
>.|TRBV11-3|TRBJ1-2|.
TGTGCCAGCAGCTTAGCAAGGGAGAACTATGGCTACACCTTC
CASSLARENYGYTF
>.|TRBV11-3|TRBJ2-6|.
TGTGCCAGCAGCCTCCTTTCGGTTGGGGCCAACGTCCTGACTTTC
CASSLLSVGANVLTF
>.|TRBV30|TRBJ1-1|few
TGTGCCTGGGGGCGCTACACTGAAGCTTTCTTT
CAWGRYTEAFF
>.|TRBV6-5|TRBJ1-2|few
TGTGCCAGCCGCCGACAGGTCGACTATGGCTACACCTTC
CASRRQVDYGYTF
>TRBD1|TRBV6-6|TRBJ1-3|few
TGTGCCAGCGGGGGGACAGGGTTTACTGGAAACACCATATATTTT
CASGGTGFTGNTIYF